The sequence of this T cell receptor (beta chain) was determined in a study of OX40 agonist ivuxolimab in advanced cancers. Regarding this clone: The sample holds other DNA sequences that translate to the same CDR3.

Generated by immunoSEQ multiplex PCR, the TCRdb table keeps only in-frame clones and is missing some. In the table there are 80,000 or so clones, roughly nine tenths of which are singletons. Sequenced material: CD4+ or CD8+ T cells sorted from blood, taken in a trial of the OX40 agonist ivuxolimab. The sequence was obtained from an adult with an advanced solid tumor such as melanoma, head and neck, liver or kidney cancer.

As DNA, the CDR3 is TGCGCCAGCAGCTTGGAGGGGGACTATGGCTACACCTTC. It codes for CASSLEGDYGYTF. The chain recombines TRBV5-1 with TRBJ1-2, with a possible D match to TRBD1 (6 bases). The length of the CDR3 is 13 residues. V was trimmed by 0 bases and J by 3 bases, leaving 6 bases between them. The germline gives CDR1 SGHRS, CDR2 YFSETQ.